This entry is about one TCR beta chain. The sample is drawn from a study of T cell changes during pregnancy in multiple sclerosis. Unmatched junction bases numbered 11, after V lost 3 bases and J lost 4 bases. CDR3 length equals 17 residues. Germline CDR1 reads MDHEN; CDR2 reads SYDVKM. The protocol was immunoSEQ multiplex PCR, while the TCRdb copy is restricted to in-frame clones and leaves out a portion. The sample lists tens of thousands of clones; around 95% were seen once. The chain is built from TRBV28 and TRBJ2-3; 9 bases are shared with TRBD2. This TCR came from a female donor with multiple sclerosis, enrolled in a pregnancy study. The sequencing here drew on CD8+ T cells from peripheral blood mononuclear cells, taken after pregnancy. CDR3 sequence reads: CASSFPTRGREADTQYF. For the CDR3, the DNA is TGTGCCAGCAGTTTTCCTACTCGCGGGAGGGAGGCAGATACGCAGTATTTT.